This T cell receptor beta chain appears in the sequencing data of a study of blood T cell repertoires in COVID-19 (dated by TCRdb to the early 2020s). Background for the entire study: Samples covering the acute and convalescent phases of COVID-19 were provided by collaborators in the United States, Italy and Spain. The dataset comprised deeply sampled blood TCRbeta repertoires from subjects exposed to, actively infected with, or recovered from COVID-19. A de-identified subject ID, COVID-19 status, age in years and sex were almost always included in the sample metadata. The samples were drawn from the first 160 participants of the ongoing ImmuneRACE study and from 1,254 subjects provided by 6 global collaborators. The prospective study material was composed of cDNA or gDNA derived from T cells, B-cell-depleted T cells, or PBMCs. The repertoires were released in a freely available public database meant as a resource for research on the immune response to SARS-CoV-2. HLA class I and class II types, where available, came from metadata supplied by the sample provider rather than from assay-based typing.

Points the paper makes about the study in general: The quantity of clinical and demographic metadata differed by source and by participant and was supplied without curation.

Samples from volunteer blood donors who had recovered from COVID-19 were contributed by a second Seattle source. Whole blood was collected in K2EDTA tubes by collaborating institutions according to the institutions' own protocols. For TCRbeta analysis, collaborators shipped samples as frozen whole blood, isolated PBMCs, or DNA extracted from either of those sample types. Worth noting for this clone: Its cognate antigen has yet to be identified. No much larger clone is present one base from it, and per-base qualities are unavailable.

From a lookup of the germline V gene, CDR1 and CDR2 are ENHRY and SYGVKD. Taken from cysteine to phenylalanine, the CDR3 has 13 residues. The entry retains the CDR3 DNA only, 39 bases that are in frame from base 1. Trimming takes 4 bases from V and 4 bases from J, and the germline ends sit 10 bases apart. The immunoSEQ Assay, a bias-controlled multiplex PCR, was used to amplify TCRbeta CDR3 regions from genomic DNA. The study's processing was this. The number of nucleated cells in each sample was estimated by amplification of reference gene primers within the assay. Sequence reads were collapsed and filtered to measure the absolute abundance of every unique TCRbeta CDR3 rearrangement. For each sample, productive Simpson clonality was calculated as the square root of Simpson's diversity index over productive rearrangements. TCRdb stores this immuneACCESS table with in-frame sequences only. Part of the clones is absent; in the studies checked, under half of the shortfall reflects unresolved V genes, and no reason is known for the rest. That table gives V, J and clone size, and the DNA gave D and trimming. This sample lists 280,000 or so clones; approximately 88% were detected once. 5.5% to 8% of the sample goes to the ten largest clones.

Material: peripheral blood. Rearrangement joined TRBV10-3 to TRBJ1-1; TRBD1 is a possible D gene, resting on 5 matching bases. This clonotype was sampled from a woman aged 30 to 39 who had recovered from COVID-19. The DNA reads TGTGCCATCAGTGGTCCAGGGCCCACTGAAGCTTTCTTT. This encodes CAISGPGPTEAFF.